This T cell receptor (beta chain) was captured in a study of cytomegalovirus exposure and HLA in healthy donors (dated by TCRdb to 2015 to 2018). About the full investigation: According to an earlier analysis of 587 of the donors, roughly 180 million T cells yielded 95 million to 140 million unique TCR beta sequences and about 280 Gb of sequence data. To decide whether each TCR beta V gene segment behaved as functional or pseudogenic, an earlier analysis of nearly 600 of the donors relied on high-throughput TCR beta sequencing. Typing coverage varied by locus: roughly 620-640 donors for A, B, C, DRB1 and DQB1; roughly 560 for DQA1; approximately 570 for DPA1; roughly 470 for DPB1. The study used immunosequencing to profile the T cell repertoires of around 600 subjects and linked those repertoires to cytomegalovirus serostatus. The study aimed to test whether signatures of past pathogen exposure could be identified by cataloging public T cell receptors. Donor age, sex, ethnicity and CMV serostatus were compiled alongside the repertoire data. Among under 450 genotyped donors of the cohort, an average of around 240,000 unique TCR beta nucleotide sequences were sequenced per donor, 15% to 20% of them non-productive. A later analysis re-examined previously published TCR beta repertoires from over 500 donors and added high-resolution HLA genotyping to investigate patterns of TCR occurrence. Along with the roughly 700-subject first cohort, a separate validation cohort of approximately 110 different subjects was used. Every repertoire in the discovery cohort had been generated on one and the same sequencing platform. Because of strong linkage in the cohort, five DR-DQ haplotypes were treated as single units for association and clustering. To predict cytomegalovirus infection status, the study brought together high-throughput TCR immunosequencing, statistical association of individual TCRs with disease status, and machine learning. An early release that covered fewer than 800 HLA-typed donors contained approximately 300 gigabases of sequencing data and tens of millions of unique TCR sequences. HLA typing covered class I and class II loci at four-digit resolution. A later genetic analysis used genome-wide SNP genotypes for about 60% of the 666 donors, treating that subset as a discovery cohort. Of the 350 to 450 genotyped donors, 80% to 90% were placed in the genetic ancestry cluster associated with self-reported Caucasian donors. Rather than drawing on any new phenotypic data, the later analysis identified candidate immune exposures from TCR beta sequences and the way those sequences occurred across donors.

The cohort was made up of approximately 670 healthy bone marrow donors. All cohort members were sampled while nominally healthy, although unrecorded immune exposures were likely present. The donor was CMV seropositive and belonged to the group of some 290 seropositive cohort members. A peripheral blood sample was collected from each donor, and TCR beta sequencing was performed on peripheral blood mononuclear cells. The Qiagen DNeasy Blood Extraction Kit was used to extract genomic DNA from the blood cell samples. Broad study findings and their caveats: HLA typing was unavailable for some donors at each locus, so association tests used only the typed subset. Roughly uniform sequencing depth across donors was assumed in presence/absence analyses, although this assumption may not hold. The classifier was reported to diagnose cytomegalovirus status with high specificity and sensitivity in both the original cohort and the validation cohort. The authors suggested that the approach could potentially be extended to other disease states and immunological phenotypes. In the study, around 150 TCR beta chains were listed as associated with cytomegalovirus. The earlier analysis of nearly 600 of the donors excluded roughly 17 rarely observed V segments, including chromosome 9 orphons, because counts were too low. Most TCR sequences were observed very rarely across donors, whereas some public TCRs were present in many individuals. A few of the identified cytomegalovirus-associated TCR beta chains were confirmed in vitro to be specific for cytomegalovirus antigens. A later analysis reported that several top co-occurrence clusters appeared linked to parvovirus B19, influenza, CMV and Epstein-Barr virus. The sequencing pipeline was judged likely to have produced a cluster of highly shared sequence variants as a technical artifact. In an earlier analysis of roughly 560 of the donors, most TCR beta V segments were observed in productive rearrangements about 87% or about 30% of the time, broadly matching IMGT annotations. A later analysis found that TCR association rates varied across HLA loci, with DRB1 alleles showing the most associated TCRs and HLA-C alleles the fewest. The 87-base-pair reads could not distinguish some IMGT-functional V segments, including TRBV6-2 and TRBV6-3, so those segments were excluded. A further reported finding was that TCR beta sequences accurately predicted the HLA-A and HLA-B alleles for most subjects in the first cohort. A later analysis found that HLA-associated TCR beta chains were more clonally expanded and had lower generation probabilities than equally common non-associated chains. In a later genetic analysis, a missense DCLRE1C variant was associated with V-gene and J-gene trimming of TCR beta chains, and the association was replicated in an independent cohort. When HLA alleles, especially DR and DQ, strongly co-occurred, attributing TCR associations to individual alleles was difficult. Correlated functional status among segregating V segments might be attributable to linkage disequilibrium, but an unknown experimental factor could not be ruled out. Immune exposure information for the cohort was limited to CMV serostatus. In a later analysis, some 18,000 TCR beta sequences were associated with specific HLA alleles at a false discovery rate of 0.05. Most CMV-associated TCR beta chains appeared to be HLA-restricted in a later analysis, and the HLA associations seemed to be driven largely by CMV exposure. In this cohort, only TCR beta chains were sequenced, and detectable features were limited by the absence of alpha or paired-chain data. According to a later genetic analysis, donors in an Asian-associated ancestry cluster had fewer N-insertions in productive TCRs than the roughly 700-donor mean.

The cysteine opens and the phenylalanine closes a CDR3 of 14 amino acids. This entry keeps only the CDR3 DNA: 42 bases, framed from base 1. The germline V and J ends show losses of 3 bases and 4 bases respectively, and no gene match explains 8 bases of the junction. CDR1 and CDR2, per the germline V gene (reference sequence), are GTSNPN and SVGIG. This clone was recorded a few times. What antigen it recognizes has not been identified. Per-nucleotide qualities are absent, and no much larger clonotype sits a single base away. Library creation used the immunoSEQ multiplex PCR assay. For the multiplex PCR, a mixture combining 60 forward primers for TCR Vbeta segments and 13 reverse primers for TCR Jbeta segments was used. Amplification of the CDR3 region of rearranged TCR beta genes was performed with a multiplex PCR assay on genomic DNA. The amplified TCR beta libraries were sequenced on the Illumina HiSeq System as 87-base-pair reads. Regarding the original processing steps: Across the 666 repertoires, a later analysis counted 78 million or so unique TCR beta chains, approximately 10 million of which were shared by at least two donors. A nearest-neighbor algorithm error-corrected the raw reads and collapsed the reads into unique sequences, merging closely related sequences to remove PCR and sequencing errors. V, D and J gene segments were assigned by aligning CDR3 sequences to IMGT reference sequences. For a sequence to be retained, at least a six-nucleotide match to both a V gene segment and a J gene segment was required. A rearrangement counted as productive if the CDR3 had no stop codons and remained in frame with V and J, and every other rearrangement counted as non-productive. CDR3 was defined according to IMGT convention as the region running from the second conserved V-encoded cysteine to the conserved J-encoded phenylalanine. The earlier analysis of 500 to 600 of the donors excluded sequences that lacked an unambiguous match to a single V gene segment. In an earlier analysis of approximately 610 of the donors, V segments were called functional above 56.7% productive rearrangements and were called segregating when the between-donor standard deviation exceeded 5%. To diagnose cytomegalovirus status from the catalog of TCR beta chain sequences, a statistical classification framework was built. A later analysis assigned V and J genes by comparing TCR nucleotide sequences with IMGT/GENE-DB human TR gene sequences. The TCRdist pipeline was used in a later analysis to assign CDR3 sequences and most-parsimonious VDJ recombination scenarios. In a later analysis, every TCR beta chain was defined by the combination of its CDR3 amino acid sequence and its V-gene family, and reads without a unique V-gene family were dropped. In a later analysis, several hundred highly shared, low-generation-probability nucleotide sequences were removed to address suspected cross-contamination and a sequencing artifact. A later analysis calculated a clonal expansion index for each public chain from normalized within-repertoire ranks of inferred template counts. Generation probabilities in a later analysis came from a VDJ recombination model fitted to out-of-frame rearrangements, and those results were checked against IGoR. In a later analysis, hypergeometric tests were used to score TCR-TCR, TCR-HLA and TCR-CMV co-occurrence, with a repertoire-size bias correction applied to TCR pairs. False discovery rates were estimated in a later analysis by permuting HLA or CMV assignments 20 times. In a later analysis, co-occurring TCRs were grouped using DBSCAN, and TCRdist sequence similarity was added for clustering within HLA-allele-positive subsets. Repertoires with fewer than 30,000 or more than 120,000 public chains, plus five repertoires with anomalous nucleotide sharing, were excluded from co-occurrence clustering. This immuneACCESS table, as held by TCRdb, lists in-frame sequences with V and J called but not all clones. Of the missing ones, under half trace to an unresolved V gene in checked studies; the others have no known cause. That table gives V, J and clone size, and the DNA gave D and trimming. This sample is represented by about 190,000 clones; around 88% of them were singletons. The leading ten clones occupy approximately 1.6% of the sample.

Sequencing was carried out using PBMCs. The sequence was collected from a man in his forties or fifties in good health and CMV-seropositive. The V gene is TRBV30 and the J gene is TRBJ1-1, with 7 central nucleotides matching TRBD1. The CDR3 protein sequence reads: CAWRVTGDSTEAFF. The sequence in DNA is TGTGCCTGGAGGGTCACAGGGGATAGCACTGAAGCTTTCTTT.